The 28 T cell receptor beta chains below all came from one sample that was sequenced in a study of graft-versus-host responses after intestinal transplantation. TCRdb's copy holds only in-frame clones and misses some; the assay was immunoSEQ multiplex PCR. The sample records around 92,000 clones, about 82% being singletons. Sequences were derived from PBMCs, sampled 255 days after intestinal transplant. The source is a human patient who received an intestinal transplant, so some T cells may come from the graft donor.

The chain uses TRBV2 and TRBJ2-1; the D gene is possibly TRBD1 (5 bases). Trimming removed 0 bases from V and 0 bases from J, with 12 bases in between. Germline V gives CDR1 SNHLY, CDR2 FYNNEI. The CDR3 has 17 amino acids. The chain's CDR3 is CASSEAGPESSYNEQFF. For the CDR3, the DNA is TGTGCCAGCAGTGAAGCGGGGCCCGAGAGCTCCTACAATGAGCAGTTCTTC. The whole variable domain, filled in from reference TRBV2 and TRBJ2-1, reads EPEVTQTPSHQVTQMGQEVILRCVPISNHLYFYWYRQILGQKVEFLVSFYNNEISEKSEIFDDQFSVERPDGSNFTLKIRSTKLEDSAMYFCASSEAGPESSYNEQFFGPGTRLTVL.

This clone has more than one count but fewer than ten. This chain uses TRBV6-1 with TRBJ2-7, with 10 bases lining up with TRBD2. Germline CDR1 is MNHNS and CDR2 is SASEGT. With V trimmed by 6 bases and J by 0 bases, 5 bases remained unmatched. The CDR3 is 15 amino acids. The CDR3 region is CASRVLAGASYEQYF. In DNA form, the CDR3 reads TGTGCCAGCAGAGTCCTAGCGGGGGCCTCCTACGAGCAGTACTTC.

The chain combines TRBV9 with TRBJ1-6, with D tentatively TRBD1 (6 bases). This CDR3 region has 15 residues. CDR1 and CDR2 (germline): SGDLS, YYNGEE. Trimming removed 2 bases at V and 7 bases at J, with 13 bases between. This CDR3 reads CASSVAGAGNSPLHF. For the CDR3, the DNA is TGTGCCAGCAGCGTTGCAGGGGCTGGGAATTCACCCCTCCACTTT.

The V call is TRBV9, the J call TRBJ2-2; weak D call: TRBD2 (5 bases). The CDR3 is 15 residues long. V was cut by 0 bases and J by 7 bases, with 13 bases left in between. Germline-derived CDR1 and CDR2 are SGDLS and YYNGEE. This chain's CDR3 is CASSVVMGVGGELFF. The DNA for the CDR3 is TGTGCCAGCAGCGTAGTGATGGGAGTCGGCGGGGAGCTGTTTTTT.

The chain combines TRBV6-6 with TRBJ2-7; 7 bases are a match to TRBD1. CDR3 length: 14 amino acids. Germline values: CDR1 MNHNY, CDR2 SVGAGI (reference sequence). V was clipped by 6 bases and J by 3 bases; unmatched bases: 8. The CDR3 sequence: CASSPDRWIYEQYF. CDR3 nucleotide sequence: TGTGCCAGCAGCCCGGACAGGTGGATCTACGAGCAGTACTTC.

The chain combines TRBV19 with TRBJ2-3; D not resolved. The CDR3 totals 14 residues. With 5 bases removed from V and 0 bases from J, the gap between germline ends came to 9 bases. The germline CDR1 and CDR2 sequences are LNHDA and SQIVND (reference sequence). The DNA for the CDR3 is TGTGCCAGTAGTTTGGCGCAGAGCACAGATACGCAGTATTTT. Translating it yields CASSLAQSTDTQYF.

This clone was counted only a few times. The chain links TRBV6-6 to TRBJ1-1; D call uncertain. CDR3 length: 16 residues. V was trimmed by 0 bases and J by 2 bases, leaving 13 bases between them. The germline V gene has CDR1 MNHNY and CDR2 SVGAGI (reference sequence). The CDR3 here is CASSYSIYANNTEAFF. CDR3 DNA sequence: TGTGCCAGCAGTTACTCGATCTACGCCAACAACACTGAAGCTTTCTTT.

V and J are TRBV6-1 and TRBJ2-7; TRBD2 aligns across 9 bases. V was clipped by 10 bases and J by 0 bases; unmatched bases: 7. Germline V CDR1 and CDR2: MNHNS, SASEGT. The CDR3 loop spans 14 amino acids. The CDR3 DNA follows: TGTGCCACCTCGACTAGCGGAGGCTCCTACGAGCAGTACTTC. Translation gives CATSTSGGSYEQYF.

The chain uses TRBV6-1 and TRBJ1-3; TRBD1 might be the D (6 bases). With 6 bases removed from V and 2 bases from J, the gap between germline ends came to 14 bases. The CDR3 runs 15 residues. Germline V CDR1 and CDR2: MNHNS, SASEGT. The CDR3 region is CASRQTGLTGNTIYF. The CDR3 DNA reads TGTGCCAGCAGGCAGACAGGTCTTACTGGAAACACCATATATTTT.

The CDR3 loop reads CASRLTGALWTGELFF. CDR3 DNA sequence: TGTGCCAGTAGGCTGACGGGAGCGTTATGGACCGGGGAGCTGTTTTTT. This rearrangement joins TRBV19 to TRBJ2-2; D is possibly TRBD2 (6 bases). V was trimmed by 6 bases and J by 5 bases, leaving 19 bases between them. This CDR3 contains 16 residues. From germline, CDR1 is LNHDA and CDR2 SQIVND (reference sequence).

The chain is built from TRBV28 and TRBJ2-7; 9 bases match TRBD2. The V and J ends lost 5 bases and 2 bases, in that order; junction bases with no gene match: 4. The germline gives CDR1 MDHEN, CDR2 SYDVKM. CDR3 length: 14 amino acids. CDR3 nucleotide sequence: TGTGCCAGCAGTACCGGCGGGGGGGCCTACGAGCAGTACGTC. It is translated as CASSTGGGAYEQYV.

V and J are TRBV13 and TRBJ1-2; 7 positions match TRBD1. V was pared by 1 base and J by 5 bases, with 4 bases of the junction left unmatched. The CDR3 runs to 14 residues. From germline, CDR1 is PRHDT and CDR2 FYEKMQ (reference sequence). CDR3 protein: CASSLVGQEYGYTF. The CDR3 DNA reads as TGTGCCAGCAGCTTAGTCGGACAGGAATATGGCTACACCTTC.

V usage is TRBV7-3 and J usage is TRBJ1-1; D gene unclear. Germline assignment: CDR1 SGHTA and CDR2 FQGTGA. CDR3 length equals 13 residues. Between the trimmed V and J ends, which lost 1 base and 1 base, there was a span of 4 bases. This chain's CDR3 is CASSLNRNTEAFF. CDR3 DNA: TGTGCCAGCAGCTTAAACAGGAACACTGAAGCTTTCTTT.

This clone appeared a single time. For the CDR3, the DNA is TGTGCCAGCAGCCCGGGACAGGGAAACGAGCAGTACTTC. Translated: CASSPGQGNEQYF. J is TRBJ2-7 and V is TRBV7-3; 9 bases are a match to TRBD1. There are 13 residues in the CDR3. The V and J ends lost 5 bases and 5 bases, in that order; junction bases with no gene match: 4. The germline V gene encodes CDR1 SGHTA and CDR2 FQGTGA.

The chain employs TRBV7-9 and TRBJ2-5, with TRBD1 as a possible D gene (5 bases). Germline values: CDR1 SEHNR, CDR2 FQNEAQ (reference sequence). The V end lost 6 bases, the J end lost 0 bases, and 11 bases lay between the germline ends. There are 14 residues in the CDR3. The CDR3 protein is CASSSDSYQETQYF. In nucleotides, the CDR3 is TGTGCCAGCAGTTCCGACAGCTACCAAGAGACCCAGTACTTC.

The gene calls are TRBV5-1 and TRBJ2-3; TRBD1 or TRBD2 may be the D gene (7 bases each). Germline CDR1 and CDR2: SGHRS and YFSETQ. The CDR3 has 14 amino acids. With 4 bases removed from V and 6 bases from J, the gap between germline ends came to 15 bases. The CDR3 DNA sequence: TGCGCCAGCAGCCCAGGGGGGGATTCGGATACGCAGTATTTT. Translating it yields CASSPGGDSDTQYF.

V is TRBV7-9 and J is TRBJ1-1, with D perhaps TRBD1 (6 bases). Per the germline V gene, CDR1 is SEHNR and CDR2 is FQNEAQ (reference sequence). This CDR3 spans 16 amino acids. V was shortened by 1 base and J by 0 bases, with 12 bases between the two germline ends. In DNA form, the CDR3 reads TGTGCCAGCAGCTTAGGGGACGGGGGGCTGAACACTGAAGCTTTCTTT. Its translation is CASSLGDGGLNTEAFF.

This clone was detected only a few times. The V call is TRBV5-6, the J call TRBJ2-1, with 9 bases matching TRBD1. The germline gives CDR1 SGHDT, CDR2 YYEEEE. J lost 6 bases, V lost 1 base, and 5 bases had no gene match. This CDR3 spans 15 amino acids. CDR3 loop: CASSLIQGAGNEQFF. The CDR3, as DNA: TGTGCCAGCAGCTTGATACAGGGGGCTGGCAATGAGCAGTTCTTC.

The gene calls are TRBV4-1 and TRBJ2-7, with no clear D. V was cut by 0 bases and J by 7 bases, with 7 bases left in between. CDR3 size: 12 residues. Germline V gene lookup returns CDR1 MGHRA and CDR2 YSYEKL. CDR3 region: CASSQETGEQYF. The DNA for the CDR3 is TGCGCCAGCAGCCAAGAAACTGGGGAGCAGTACTTC.

J is TRBJ2-2 and V is TRBV5-1; 7 bases line up with TRBD1. The V gene end was trimmed by 0 bases and the J gene end by 2 bases; junction bases not matched to a gene: 4. The germline CDR1 and CDR2 sequences are SGHRS and YFSETQ. This CDR3 spans 16 amino acids. The CDR3 spells CASSLEGAGNTGELFF. CDR3 coding DNA: TGCGCCAGCAGCTTGGAGGGGGCAGGTAACACCGGGGAGCTGTTTTTT.

This chain joins TRBV19 and TRBJ2-2, with D unresolved. Trimming removed 6 bases from V and 0 bases from J, with 11 bases in between. The CDR3 totals 15 residues. From germline, CDR1 is LNHDA and CDR2 SQIVND (reference sequence). CDR3 DNA: TGTGCCAGTAGGCCGCCGGGTTCGAACACCGGGGAGCTGTTTTTT. Translated, it gives CASRPPGSNTGELFF.

The V and J genes are TRBV27 and TRBJ2-2; perhaps D is TRBD1 or TRBD2 (5 bases each). The CDR3 totals 17 residues. The germline V gene encodes CDR1 MNHEY and CDR2 SMNVEV (reference sequence). V lost 3 bases, J lost 5 bases, and 19 bases lay in between. The CDR3 sequence: CASSLRDPRTGTGELFF. As DNA, the CDR3 is TGTGCCAGCAGTTTGAGGGACCCCCGAACGGGGACCGGGGAGCTGTTTTTT.

This chain uses TRBV19 with TRBJ2-1; the match to TRBD1 covers 9 bases. Germline V lookup: CDR1 LNHDA, CDR2 SQIVND (reference sequence). The ends lost 6 bases at V and 8 bases at J; junction bases unmatched: 8. CDR3 length equals 14 residues. CDR3 DNA: TGTGCCAGTAGCCTAAACAGGGGGCGGGATGAGCAGTTCTTC. Protein product: CASSLNRGRDEQFF. Together with reference TRBV19 and TRBJ2-1, the CDR3 gives the full variable domain: DGGITQSPKYLFRKEGQNVTLSCEQNLNHDAMYWYRQDPGQGLRLIYYSQIVNDFQKGDIAEGYSVSREKKESFPLTVTSAQKNPTAFYLCASSLNRGRDEQFFGPGTRLTVL.

The chain uses TRBV20-1 and TRBJ2-5, with D possibly matching TRBD1 (5 bases). The J call could be wrong; TRBJ2-7 is a better fit for the DNA end. CDR3 size: 11 residues. The germline V gene has CDR1 DFQATT and CDR2 SNEGSKA (reference sequence). Here the CDR3 DNA reads TGCAGTTCTCAGGGCGCCTACGAGCAGTACTTC. It encodes CSSQGAYEQYF.

In nucleotides, the CDR3 is TGTGCCAGCAGTTACTCAGGGGACAGGGTAACAGATACGCAGTATTTT. Translating it yields CASSYSGDRVTDTQYF. V is TRBV6-5 and J is TRBJ2-3; 9 bases map to TRBD1. V shed 0 bases and J 3 bases; nucleotides not matched to a gene: 4. Germline-derived CDR1 and CDR2 are MNHEY and SVGAGI. This CDR3 region has 16 residues.

The V and J genes are TRBV6-5 and TRBJ2-7; tentative D call: TRBD2 (6 bases). This CDR3 has 15 amino acids. Germline V CDR1 and CDR2: MNHEY, SVGAGI. Between the trimmed V and J ends, which lost 0 bases and 4 bases, there was a span of 13 bases. The CDR3 loop is CASSYSAGLGYEQYF. CDR3 nucleotide sequence: TGTGCCAGCAGTTACTCCGCGGGGTTAGGGTACGAGCAGTACTTC.

For the CDR3, the DNA is TGTGCCAGCAGTTTTGATGGATACGAGCAGTACGTC. It yields the protein CASSFDGYEQYV. The V gene is TRBV28, the J gene TRBJ2-7; the D is unclear. CDR1 and CDR2 from the germline V gene are MDHEN and SYDVKM. With 3 bases removed from V and 4 bases from J, the gap between germline ends came to 7 bases. This CDR3 has 12 residues.

The J gene is TRBJ2-4, the V gene TRBV6-1, with TRBD2 matching over 7 bases. CDR1 MNHNS and CDR2 SASEGT come from the germline V gene. V shed 3 bases and J 8 bases; nucleotides not matched to a gene: 4. CDR3 length equals 13 residues. In DNA, the CDR3 is TGTGCCAGCAGTGAGAGGACTAGAGACATTCAGTACTTC. It translates to CASSERTRDIQYF.